This T cell receptor beta chain was retrieved from a study of cytomegalovirus exposure and HLA in healthy donors. Looking at the study overall: Early on, a data release was issued that held some 85 million unique TCRs from HLA-typed donors. Study-wide results and limits: There were some public TCRs occurring in many donors, but most TCR sequences were rare. Cytomegalovirus association was listed for approximately 150 TCR beta chains.

Remarks on this clone: Its antigen is as yet unknown.

Germline-derived CDR1 and CDR2 are SGHRS and YFSETQ. V was cut by 4 bases and J by 0 bases, with 10 bases left in between. This CDR3 is built from 14 residues. PCR used 60 Vbeta primers and 13 Jbeta primers. Profiled with immunoSEQ multiplex PCR; TCRdb holds only in-frame clones, not every one. The listing contains some 31,000 clones. This TCR came from a woman aged 35 to 49 in good health and CMV-seropositive. This chain links TRBV5-1 with TRBJ1-2, with a tentative D call TRBD1 (6 bases). Sequencing was done on a sample of PBMCs. The CDR3 loop reads CASSRGGPNYGYTF. For the CDR3, the DNA is TGCGCCAGCAGCCGGGGGGGGCCTAACTATGGCTACACCTTC. Drawing the rest from reference TRBV5-1 and TRBJ1-2, the complete variable domain is KAGVTQTPRYLIKTRGQQVTLSCSPISGHRSVSWYQQTPGQGLQFLFEYFSETQRNKGNFPGRFSGRQFSNSRSEMNVSTLELGDSALYLCASSRGGPNYGYTFGSGTRLTVV.